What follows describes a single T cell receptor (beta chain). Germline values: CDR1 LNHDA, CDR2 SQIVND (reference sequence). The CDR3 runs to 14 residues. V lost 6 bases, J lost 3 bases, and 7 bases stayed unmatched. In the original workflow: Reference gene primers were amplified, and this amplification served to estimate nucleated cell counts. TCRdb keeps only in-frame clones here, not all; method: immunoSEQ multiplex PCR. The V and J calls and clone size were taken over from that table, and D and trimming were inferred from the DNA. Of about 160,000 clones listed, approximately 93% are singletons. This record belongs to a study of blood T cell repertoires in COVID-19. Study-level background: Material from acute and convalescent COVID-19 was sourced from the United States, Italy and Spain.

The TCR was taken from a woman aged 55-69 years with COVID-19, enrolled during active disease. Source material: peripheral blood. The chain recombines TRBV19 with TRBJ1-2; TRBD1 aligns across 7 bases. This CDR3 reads CASRGKQGYYGYTF. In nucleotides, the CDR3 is TGTGCCAGTAGGGGAAAACAGGGGTACTATGGCTACACCTTC.